This T cell receptor (beta chain) was profiled in a study of cytomegalovirus exposure and HLA in healthy donors. This clone was observed a few times. Its antigen remains unknown. Germline values: CDR1 GTSNPN, CDR2 SVGIG (reference sequence). The CDR3 sequence is 13 residues long. V lost 8 bases and J lost 2; bases outside the gene matches: 2. At sampling all donors were nominally healthy, likely with unrecorded immune exposures. 13 Jbeta primers and 60 Vbeta primers were used for the PCR. The table came from immunoSEQ multiplex PCR; TCRdb's copy has only in-frame clones and leaves some out. Found here are roughly 48,000 clones, roughly 73% of them singletons; the top ten hold about 3.1%. Findings and caveats of the study: TCR beta sequences reportedly predicted the HLA-A and HLA-B alleles of most subjects accurately.

The specimen sequenced was PBMCs. The chain combines TRBV30 with TRBJ1-3; 11 positions match TRBD1. The TCR was taken from a young man in good health and CMV-seronegative. The CDR3 sequence: CAGQGAAGNTIYF. In DNA, the CDR3 is TGTGCCGGACAGGGGGCCGCTGGAAACACCATATATTTT.